The 29 T cell receptor beta chains presented below share a single source sample, sequenced in a study of blood T cells in healthy people across ages (dated by TCRdb to about 2015). Libraries were prepared through 5' RACE. The data were produced on an Illumina HiSeq 2500. A second about 7 to 11 cycle PCR used a sample-barcoded 5' primer and a J-beta primer mix. Through fastp at Q25 and MiXCR, TCRdb rebuilt clones from the public reads, retaining in-frame beta chains. Each CDR3 protein appears once, grouped with its most common genes and DNA. The sample yields fewer than 2,000,000 distinct CDR3 sequences; roughly 30% were counted once. The ten biggest clones cover approximately 10% of the sample. Sequenced: blood. The source of these receptors is a woman under 40 in good health.

The CDR3 region is CATSEQGGQETQYF. The CDR3 DNA sequence: TGTGCCACCAGTGAACAGGGGGGACAAGAGACCCAGTACTTC. The genes are TRBV24-1 and TRBJ2-5; 8 bases are shared with TRBD1. CDR1 is KGHDR, CDR2 SFDVKD, per germline. The junction had 2 bases not matched to a gene; V was cut back by 4 bases and J by 2 bases. The CDR3 is made up of 14 amino acids.

This chain links TRBV7-8 with TRBJ2-3; no firm D call. This CDR3 comprises 12 residues. V gave up 0 bases and J gave up 10 bases, with 8 bases separating them. In germline, CDR1 is SGHVS, CDR2 FQNEAQ. CDR3 region: CASSLALKAQYF. CDR3 DNA sequence: TGTGCCAGCAGCTTAGCATTGAAGGCGCAGTATTTT.

V is TRBV29-1 and J is TRBJ1-5, with 7 nucleotides matching TRBD1. V gave up 4 bases and J gave up 4 bases; unmatched junction bases: 7. CDR3 length: 14 amino acids. The germline CDR1 and CDR2 sequences are SQVTM and ANQGSEA. CDR3 sequence reads: CSVGSGTVNQPQHF. CDR3 in DNA: TGCAGCGTTGGGAGCGGGACAGTAAATCAGCCCCAGCATTTT.

The sample holds a few counts of this clonotype. The chain uses TRBV9 and TRBJ2-5; maybe TRBD2 (7 bases). CDR1 is SGDLS and CDR2 is YYNGEE in the germline V gene. Trimming pared 4 bases from V and 2 bases from J, leaving 18 bases between. The CDR3 contains 16 residues. CDR3 DNA sequence: TGTGCCAGCAGCTCCGGGGGAGGGGGAGTACAAGAGACCCAGTACTTC. Translated, it gives CASSSGGGGVQETQYF.

This clonotype has just a few counts. The genes are TRBV5-1 and TRBJ2-1; maybe TRBD1 (5 bases). The V end lost 0 bases, the J end lost 3 bases, and 10 bases lay between the germline ends. Germline assignment: CDR1 SGHRS and CDR2 YFSETQ. The CDR3 is made up of 15 amino acids. CDR3 bases: TGCGCCAGCAGCTTGGACCGGACACGCTACAATGAGCAGTTCTTC. Amino acid sequence: CASSLDRTRYNEQFF.

This clonotype has a count of ten or more. The chain is built from TRBV4-1 and TRBJ2-6; 9 bases map to TRBD1. This CDR3 contains 18 residues. From germline, CDR1 is MGHRA and CDR2 YSYEKL. V shed 2 bases, J shed 1 base, and the junction held 6 bases outside the gene matches. In DNA, the CDR3 is TGCGCCAGCAGCCAACCCCGGGACAGGGTATCTGGGGCCAACGTCCTGACTTTC. Its translation: CASSQPRDRVSGANVLTF.

The sample holds a few counts of this clonotype. The gene calls are TRBV20-1 and TRBJ1-5; 7 nucleotides match TRBD1. This CDR3 contains 13 residues. The ends lost 4 bases at V and 6 bases at J; junction bases unmatched: 6. From germline, CDR1 is DFQATT and CDR2 SNEGSKA (reference sequence). The CDR3 nucleotides read TGCAGTGCTAAAACAGGGGCGGCTCAGCCCCAGCATTTT. Protein: CSAKTGAAQPQHF.

This clonotype was counted only a few times. The gene calls are TRBV6-5 and TRBJ2-3; D unresolved. Trimming shortened V by 0 bases and J by 4 bases, and 17 bases separated the two germline ends. CDR3 length: 17 amino acids. Germline V gives CDR1 MNHEY, CDR2 SVGAGI. CDR3 sequence (DNA): TGTGCCAGCAGTTACTCCACCGAGGCTAGGAATCCAGATACGCAGTATTTT. Protein product: CASSYSTEARNPDTQYF.

This clonotype was seen at least ten times. The V gene is TRBV4-1, the J gene TRBJ2-1, with D tentatively TRBD1 (6 bases). Germline lookup yields CDR1 MGHRA and CDR2 YSYEKL. The CDR3 length is 13 residues. V gave up 6 bases and J gave up 13 bases, with 19 bases separating them. The CDR3 protein is CASSYTGTTDQFF. The CDR3, as DNA: TGCGCCAGCAGTTACACAGGGACCACGGATCAGTTCTTC.

The rearrangement links TRBV2 to TRBJ1-1; the D is unclear. Trimming left V 6 bases short and J 10 bases short, with 12 bases between. Looked up from germline, CDR1 is SNHLY and CDR2 is FYNNEI. The CDR3 runs to 11 residues. The chain's CDR3 is CASRRESRAFF. The CDR3, as DNA: TGTGCCAGCAGGCGCGAGAGTAGAGCTTTCTTT.

This clonotype came up once. V is TRBV10-3 and J is TRBJ2-3; either TRBD1 or TRBD2 may supply D (5 bases each). CDR1 is ENHRY, CDR2 SYGVKD, per germline. This CDR3 comprises 16 residues. The V and J ends lost 4 bases and 1 base respectively, with 15 bases between them. The CDR3 DNA reads TGTGCCATCAGTGGGTCAGAGGGGTTGGGCACAGATACGCAGTATTTT. It is translated as CAISGSEGLGTDTQYF.

This clonotype was seen a few times. The chain has TRBV12-3 or TRBV12-4 and TRBJ2-5; 8 positions agree with TRBD2. V lost 3 bases, J lost 7 bases, and 10 bases stayed unmatched. The CDR3 covers 15 residues. CDR3 amino acids: CASSFFPGGHGTQYF. The CDR3 bases are TGTGCCAGCAGTTTCTTCCCGGGGGGGCATGGGACCCAGTACTTC.

This clonotype has more than one count but fewer than ten. The chain has TRBV4-1 and TRBJ2-7; D is tentatively TRBD1 or TRBD2 (5 bases each). Germline V gives CDR1 MGHRA, CDR2 YSYEKL. Trimming stripped 0 bases from V and 3 bases from J, with 21 bases between. The CDR3 has 18 amino acids. The CDR3 spells CASSQDTVSKRGHYEQYF. CDR3 coding DNA: TGCGCCAGCAGCCAAGATACCGTAAGCAAGAGGGGCCACTACGAGCAGTACTTC.

On this clonotype: One end of the junction varies from germline; a read error may be responsible. The chain has TRBV2 and TRBJ2-2, with a tentative D call TRBD2 (6 bases). CDR3 size: 13 residues. The germline CDR1 and CDR2 sequences are SNHLY and FYNNEI. The CDR3 DNA is TGTGCCAGCGGGGGACTGAGCCCCGGAGAGCTGTTTTTT. It yields the protein CASGGLSPGELFF.

This clonotype was found many times. The chain has TRBV7-2 and TRBJ2-3; maybe TRBD2 (6 bases). This CDR3 region has 12 residues. Trimming pared 6 bases from V and 6 bases from J, leaving 10 bases between. The germline gives CDR1 SGHTA, CDR2 FQGNSA. CDR3 loop: CASSWRADTQYF. The CDR3 DNA reads TGTGCCAGCAGTTGGAGGGCGGATACGCAGTATTTT.

The CDR3, as DNA: TGTGCCAGCAAGACGTTCGGGGGATTAACCGGGGAGCTGTTTTTT. Residues: CASKTFGGLTGELFF. The V call is TRBV7-9, the J call TRBJ2-2, with D possibly being TRBD2 (6 bases). The germline gives CDR1 SEHNR, CDR2 FQNEAQ (reference sequence). The CDR3 totals 15 residues. V was trimmed by 7 bases and J by 5 bases, leaving 17 bases between them. Filled out from reference TRBV7-9 and TRBJ2-2, the complete variable domain reads DTGVSQNPRHKITKRGQNVTFRCDPISEHNRLYWYRQTLGQGPEFLTYFQNEAQLEKSRLLSDRFSAERPKGSFSTLEIQRTEQGDSAMYLCASKTFGGLTGELFFGEGSRLTVL.

The CDR3 nucleotides are TGTGCCAGCAGCTCGTCGGGACAGGGATCCCTCCACTTT. Its protein is CASSSSGQGSLHF. The V call is TRBV7-3, the J call TRBJ1-6; TRBD1 matches 9 bases. Germline CDR1 SGHTA, CDR2 FQGTGA. This CDR3 contains 13 residues. J lost 14 bases, V lost 4 bases, and 6 bases had no gene match.

This clonotype was seen only a few times. The chain recombines TRBV4-1 with TRBJ1-1; D remains unclear. Germline V lookup: CDR1 MGHRA, CDR2 YSYEKL. With 0 bases removed from V and 0 bases from J, the gap between germline ends came to 14 bases. The length of the CDR3 is 17 residues. CDR3 sequence reads: CASSQDRAAGVNTEAFF. The CDR3 DNA sequence: TGCGCCAGCAGCCAAGATCGAGCTGCCGGGGTGAACACTGAAGCTTTCTTT.

This clonotype was seen many times. The rearrangement links TRBV25-1 to TRBJ2-5; a possible D gene is TRBD1 (7 bases). Germline CDR1 MGHDK, CDR2 SYGVNS. V was pared by 8 bases and J by 5 bases, with 24 bases between. The CDR3 sequence is 16 residues long. The CDR3 here is CASGPAGQNPGETQYF. Written as DNA, the CDR3 is TGTGCCAGCGGACCGGCGGGACAGAACCCCGGGGAGACCCAGTACTTC.

Worth noting for this clonotype: A much bigger clone sits one base away, suggesting this may be a read error. The chain recombines TRBV29-1 with TRBJ1-6; possibly TRBD1 for D (5 bases). Trimming removed 5 bases from V and 9 bases from J, with 17 bases in between. CDR1 is SQVTM, CDR2 ANQGSEA, per germline. The CDR3 has 14 amino acids. CDR3 in amino acids: CSVLRALCSSPLHF. For the CDR3, the DNA is TGCAGCGTTCTCAGGGCCCTTTGCTCTTCACCCCTCCACTTT.

Only a few counts were recorded for this clonotype. The genes are TRBV20-1 and TRBJ1-6, with no clear D. CDR1 is DFQATT and CDR2 is SNEGSKA in the germline V gene (reference sequence). The CDR3 runs to 9 residues. The CDR3 sequence: CRAEGTLHF. CDR3 sequence (DNA): TGCAGAGCAGAGGGCACCCTCCACTTT.

The V call is TRBV4-1, the J call TRBJ2-5; 9 nucleotides match TRBD2. The DNA end is more similar to TRBJ2-7, so the J call may be wrong. Germline assignment: CDR1 MGHRA and CDR2 YSYEKL. CDR3 length equals 19 residues. The CDR3 is CASSQGRIGREGRWDEQYF. The CDR3 coding sequence is TGCGCCAGCAGCCAAGGTCGGATAGGGCGGGAGGGCCGGTGGGACGAGCAGTACTTC.

The V and J genes are TRBV7-8 and TRBJ2-3; maybe TRBD1 (5 bases). Trimming stripped 3 bases from V and 4 bases from J, with 17 bases between. The CDR3 loop spans 16 amino acids. The germline V gene encodes CDR1 SGHVS and CDR2 FQNEAQ. In DNA form, the CDR3 reads TGTGCCAGCAGCTTCGTATGGACAAGGAAGGCAGATACGCAGTATTTT. Its translation is CASSFVWTRKADTQYF.

The chain has TRBV2 and TRBJ2-7, with 11 nucleotides matching TRBD2. The CDR3 contains 16 residues. V dropped 3 bases and J dropped 6; count of bases not matched to a gene: 10. CDR1 and CDR2 (germline): SNHLY, FYNNEI. Here the CDR3 reads CASSETSGVLFGEQYF. CDR3 in DNA: TGTGCCAGCAGTGAGACTAGCGGGGTCCTTTTCGGCGAGCAGTACTTC.

V and J are TRBV29-1 and TRBJ2-7; TRBD2 is a possible D gene (5 bases). The ends were cut back, 5 bases at V and 3 bases at J, with 14 bases in the middle. Per germline, CDR1 SQVTM and CDR2 ANQGSEA. There are 13 residues in the CDR3. The CDR3 loop reads CSVYLAAIYEQYF. CDR3 in DNA: TGCAGCGTTTACCTAGCTGCGATCTACGAGCAGTACTTC.

The chain is built from TRBV7-9 and TRBJ1-2; D possibly corresponds to TRBD1 (5 bases). Germline V gene lookup returns CDR1 SEHNR and CDR2 FQNEAQ (reference sequence). The CDR3 is made up of 16 amino acids. V was pared by 1 base and J by 7 bases, with 19 bases between. CDR3 DNA sequence: TGTGCCAGCAGCTTAGACGTAGGGACTCCCGGAGGTGGCTACACCTTC. This translates into CASSLDVGTPGGGYTF.

There are a few counts of this clonotype. The J gene is TRBJ2-7, the V gene TRBV10-3; D is undetermined. CDR1 is ENHRY, CDR2 SYGVKD, per germline. The CDR3 sequence is 15 residues long. Trimming removed 3 bases from V and 1 base from J, with 13 bases in between. The CDR3 DNA reads as TGTGCCATCAGTGAAGGACCTCGTATTTCCTACGAGCAGTACTTC. Its protein product is CAISEGPRISYEQYF.

The chain couples TRBV6-6 to TRBJ1-6, with 7 bases identical to TRBD1. After removal of 6 bases from V and 10 bases from J, the junction contained 9 bases not matched to a gene. The CDR3 runs 14 residues. Germline V gene data show CDR1 as MNHNY and CDR2 as SVGAGI (reference sequence). The CDR3 loop reads CASRSGTVRSPLHF. The CDR3 bases are TGTGCCAGCAGATCCGGGACAGTGAGATCACCCCTCCACTTT.

The rearrangement joins TRBV3-1 to TRBJ1-3; D is uncertain. The CDR3 sequence is 14 residues long. CDR1 and CDR2 from the germline V gene are LGHDT and YNNKEL (reference sequence). V was shortened by 1 base and J by 1 base, with 5 bases between the two germline ends. Written as DNA, the CDR3 is TGTGCCAGCAGCCAAGTCGAATCTGGAAACACCATATATTTT. It encodes CASSQVESGNTIYF.